One and the same sample provided the 22 T cell receptor beta chains below, sequenced in a study of blood T cell repertoires in COVID-19. TCRdb's copy holds only in-frame clones and misses some; the assay was immunoSEQ multiplex PCR. The sample records roughly 60,000 clones, approximately 83% being singletons. The sequencing sample was made of peripheral blood. The source of these receptors is a man under 40 with COVID-19, enrolled during active disease.

V gene TRBV13 combines with J gene TRBJ2-3, with D unclear. The CDR3 contains 14 residues. The V gene lost 4 bases and the J gene lost 0 bases, with 8 bases spanning the gap. From germline, CDR1 is PRHDT and CDR2 FYEKMQ (reference sequence). The CDR3 spells CASSWSGSTDTQYF. Written as DNA, the CDR3 is TGTGCCAGCAGCTGGTCGGGTAGCACAGATACGCAGTATTTT.

This clone came up a few times. The chain couples TRBV10-3 to TRBJ2-7; 8 nucleotides match TRBD1. The J segment lost 2 bases and the V segment lost 6 bases, leaving 6 bases of the junction unmatched. Germline V gives CDR1 ENHRY, CDR2 SYGVKD. The CDR3 has 14 residues. The CDR3 DNA is TGTGCCATCAGGGAGGGACAGGCAGCCTACGAGCAGTACTTC. Translation: CAIREGQAAYEQYF.

The CDR3 region is CASSQDQGVGSYEQYF. DNA for the CDR3: TGTGCCAGCAGCCAAGATCAAGGGGTAGGCTCCTACGAGCAGTACTTC. V is TRBV4-2 and J is TRBJ2-7; D perhaps matches TRBD1 (5 bases). CDR1 LGHNA and CDR2 YNFKEQ come from the germline V gene. V lost 0 bases and J 0 bases, leaving 12 bases between the germline ends. The CDR3 extends over 16 amino acids.

In regard to this clone: Within the sample, other DNA sequences also encode this same CDR3. This chain connects TRBV7-9 to TRBJ1-4, with 7 bases identical to TRBD1. CDR1 and CDR2 from the germline V gene are SEHNR and FQNEAQ (reference sequence). V gave up 4 bases and J gave up 2 bases; unmatched junction bases: 10. CDR3 length: 17 residues. In nucleotides, the CDR3 is TGTGCCAGCAGCTCGACAGGGAGTTGGTCGACTAATGAAAAACTGTTTTTT. This gives the protein CASSSTGSWSTNEKLFF.

The chain combines TRBV11-1 with TRBJ2-7; 8 nucleotides match TRBD1. J was trimmed by 6 bases and V by 5 bases; bases with no gene match: 12. The CDR3 spans 15 residues. In germline, CDR1 is SGHAT, CDR2 FQDESV (reference sequence). CDR3 residues: CASSLLGQATGEQYF. The DNA for the CDR3 is TGTGCCAGCAGCCTCCTGGGACAGGCGACGGGCGAGCAGTACTTC. Variable domain in full (rest from reference TRBV11-1 and TRBJ2-7): EAEVAQSPRYKITEKSQAVAFWCDPISGHATLYWYRQILGQGPELLVQFQDESVVDDSQLPKDRFSAERLKGVDSTLKIQPAELGDSAMYLCASSLLGQATGEQYFGPGTRLTVT.

The rearrangement uses TRBV4-3 and TRBJ1-3, with 8 bases lining up with TRBD1. The J segment lost 0 bases and the V segment lost 1 base, leaving 5 bases of the junction unmatched. The length of the CDR3 is 17 residues. Germline values: CDR1 LGHNA, CDR2 YSLEER. CDR3 DNA: TGCGCCAGCAGCCAAGGGACAGGGAGTCACTCTGGAAACACCATATATTTT. Its translation: CASSQGTGSHSGNTIYF.

In this sample, this clone turned up a few times. This chain connects TRBV7-9 to TRBJ2-7; D is uncertain. V was shortened by 4 bases and J by 6 bases, with 7 bases between the two germline ends. This CDR3 is 11 amino acids long. Germline CDR1 reads SEHNR; CDR2 reads FQNEAQ (reference sequence). The DNA for the CDR3 is TGTGCCAGCAGCTCCCTAGGCGAGCAGTACTTC. It yields the protein CASSSLGEQYF.

This chain uses TRBV5-1 with TRBJ1-1; weak D call: TRBD1 (5 bases). Trimming shortened V by 4 bases and J by 1 base, and 14 bases separated the two germline ends. The CDR3 sequence is 15 residues long. The germline V gene encodes CDR1 SGHRS and CDR2 YFSETQ. The CDR3 loop reads CASSLSRGANTEAFF. CDR3 nucleotide sequence: TGCGCCAGCAGCCTCAGTCGCGGGGCGAACACTGAAGCTTTCTTT.

V usage is TRBV30 and J usage is TRBJ1-2, with D possibly matching TRBD1 (6 bases). The germline V gene has CDR1 GTSNPN and CDR2 SVGIG (reference sequence). The CDR3 spans 14 residues. Trimming pared 3 bases from V and 3 bases from J, leaving 14 bases between. Here the CDR3 DNA reads TGTGCCTGGAGCGTGACAGGAGCTTACTATGGCTACACCTTC. Translation gives CAWSVTGAYYGYTF.

The chain is built from TRBV25-1 and TRBJ1-5; 8 bases are a match to TRBD1. CDR1 and CDR2 (germline): MGHDK, SYGVNS. Unmatched junction bases numbered 1, after V lost 4 bases and J lost 2 bases. The CDR3 is 14 residues long. The CDR3 spells CASSGGQGNQPQHF. CDR3 nucleotide sequence: TGTGCCAGCAGTGGGGGACAGGGCAATCAGCCCCAGCATTTT.

J is TRBJ2-1 and V is TRBV2; 7 bases map to TRBD2. J gave up 6 bases and V 11 bases, and 10 bases lay outside the gene matches. This CDR3 is 13 amino acids long. Germline CDR1 is SNHLY and CDR2 is FYNNEI. CDR3 residues: CAGTGTTFNEQFF. CDR3 bases: TGTGCCGGAACCGGGACTACCTTCAATGAGCAGTTCTTC.

The chain is built from TRBV5-1 and TRBJ2-1; 8 positions agree with TRBD2. With 2 bases clipped from V and 0 bases from J, the junction kept 4 bases outside the gene matches. This CDR3 spans 16 amino acids. CDR1 and CDR2 (germline): SGHRS, YFSETQ. The DNA of the CDR3 is TGCGCCAGCAGCTTTAGCGGGATCGTCTCCTACAATGAGCAGTTCTTC. This encodes CASSFSGIVSYNEQFF.

J is TRBJ2-3 and V is TRBV18; D may be TRBD2 (6 bases). The CDR3 is 13 residues long. V gave up 6 bases and J gave up 5 bases, with 12 bases separating them. The germline V gene has CDR1 KGHSH and CDR2 LQKENI. As DNA, the CDR3 is TGTGCCAGCTCCCGCGGGACGGGAGATACGCAGTATTTT. Translated, it gives CASSRGTGDTQYF.

This sequence joins TRBV5-1 and TRBJ2-7; TRBD1 is a possible D gene (5 bases). CDR1 and CDR2 (germline): SGHRS, YFSETQ. V dropped 2 bases and J dropped 3 bases, with 9 bases sitting between them. The CDR3 contains 13 residues. The CDR3, as DNA: TGCGCCAGCAGCTTAACAGGTTTCTACGAGCAGTACTTC. This gives the protein CASSLTGFYEQYF.

The V gene is TRBV24-1, the J gene TRBJ2-1, with TRBD1 as a possible D gene (6 bases). Trimming cost V 2 bases and J 4 bases, with 17 bases left between them. The CDR3 spans 17 residues. Per the germline V gene, CDR1 is KGHDR and CDR2 is SFDVKD. The CDR3 coding sequence is TGTGCCACCAGTGATTACGTTAAGTCGGGACAATACAATGAGCAGTTCTTC. Protein: CATSDYVKSGQYNEQFF.

This chain links TRBV2 with TRBJ2-3; perhaps TRBD2 as D (6 bases). The CDR3 runs 14 residues. The germline gives CDR1 SNHLY, CDR2 FYNNEI. Trimming shortened V by 6 bases and J by 7 bases, and 17 bases separated the two germline ends. This CDR3 is CASRRDDDGNTQYF. CDR3 in DNA: TGTGCCAGCAGGCGGGACGACGATGGGAATACGCAGTATTTT.

The V call is TRBV2, the J call TRBJ2-7, with 7 bases aligning to TRBD1. There are 16 residues in the CDR3. With V trimmed by 6 bases and J by 2 bases, 13 bases remained unmatched. CDR1 SNHLY and CDR2 FYNNEI come from the germline V gene. CDR3 sequence reads: CASSQRQGGSTYEQYF. CDR3 nucleotides: TGTGCCAGCAGCCAAAGACAGGGCGGGTCGACCTACGAGCAGTACTTC.

The chain couples TRBV5-5 to TRBJ2-7; possibly TRBD2 for D (6 bases). Germline CDR1 reads SGHKS; CDR2 reads YYEKEE (reference sequence). The germline V and J ends were trimmed by 0 bases and 6 bases, with 7 bases remaining between them. The length of the CDR3 is 12 residues. The CDR3 reads CASSLGGGEQYF. The CDR3 bases are TGTGCCAGCAGCTTGGGGGGAGGCGAGCAGTACTTC.

The chain combines TRBV15 with TRBJ2-1; a weak D match, TRBD1 (5 bases). The germline CDR1 and CDR2 sequences are LNHNV and YYDKDF (reference sequence). The CDR3 runs to 15 residues. V lost 5 bases and J 7 bases, leaving 18 bases between the germline ends. The CDR3 reads CATSPRLGLKNEQFF. DNA for the CDR3: TGTGCCACCAGCCCCCGATTGGGGCTGAAGAATGAGCAGTTCTTC.

The chain employs TRBV3-1 (or the pseudogene TRBV3-2) and TRBJ2-2; D perhaps matches TRBD2 (5 bases). The germline V and J ends were trimmed by 4 bases and 7 bases, with 10 bases remaining between them. The germline V gene has CDR1 LGHDT and CDR2 YNNKEL (reference sequence). CDR3 size: 13 residues. Written as DNA, the CDR3 is TGTGCCAGCAGCCGGACTGCTAACGGGGAGCTGTTTTTT. This codes for CASSRTANGELFF.

This CDR3 is CASSSGLAGGMTYEQYF. Written as DNA, the CDR3 is TGTGCCAGCAGTTCTGGACTAGCGGGAGGCATGACCTACGAGCAGTACTTC. The chain is built from TRBV6-2 or TRBV6-3 and TRBJ2-7, with 14 bases lining up with TRBD2. CDR3 size: 17 residues. V shed 4 bases, J shed 2 bases, and the junction held 7 bases outside the gene matches. Germline CDR1 and CDR2: MNHEY and SVGEGT.

J is TRBJ1-1 and V is TRBV27; perhaps TRBD1 as D (5 bases). The CDR3 runs 13 residues. V gave up 4 bases and J gave up 6 bases, with 12 bases separating them. Looked up from germline, CDR1 is MNHEY and CDR2 is SMNVEV (reference sequence). The CDR3 sequence: CASSYQGSPEAFF. For the CDR3, the DNA is TGTGCCAGCAGTTACCAGGGTTCGCCTGAAGCTTTCTTT.